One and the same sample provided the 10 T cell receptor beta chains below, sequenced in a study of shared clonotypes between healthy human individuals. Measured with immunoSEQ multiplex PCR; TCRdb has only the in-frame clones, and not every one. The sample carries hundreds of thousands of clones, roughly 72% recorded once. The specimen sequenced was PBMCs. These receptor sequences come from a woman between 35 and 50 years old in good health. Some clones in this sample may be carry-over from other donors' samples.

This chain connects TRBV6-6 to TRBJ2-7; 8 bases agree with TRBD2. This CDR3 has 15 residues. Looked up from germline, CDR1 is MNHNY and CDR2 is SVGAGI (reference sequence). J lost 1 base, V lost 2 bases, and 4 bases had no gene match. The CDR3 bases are TGTGCCAGCAGTTACGCCGGGAGGGAGTCCTACGAGCAGTACTTC. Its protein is CASSYAGRESYEQYF.

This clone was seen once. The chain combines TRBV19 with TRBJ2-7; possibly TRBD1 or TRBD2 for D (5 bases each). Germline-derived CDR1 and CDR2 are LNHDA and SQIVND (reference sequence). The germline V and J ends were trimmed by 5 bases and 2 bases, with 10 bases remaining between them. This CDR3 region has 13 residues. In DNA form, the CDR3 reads TGTGCCAGTAGTCTGCAGGGAGCCTACGAGCAGTACTTC. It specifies CASSLQGAYEQYF.

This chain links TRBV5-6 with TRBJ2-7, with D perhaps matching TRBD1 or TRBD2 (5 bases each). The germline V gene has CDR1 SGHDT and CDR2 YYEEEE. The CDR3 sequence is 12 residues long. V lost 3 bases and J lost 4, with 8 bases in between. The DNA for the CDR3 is TGTGCCAGCAGCTCGGGGCCTTACGAGCAGTACTTC. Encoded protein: CASSSGPYEQYF.

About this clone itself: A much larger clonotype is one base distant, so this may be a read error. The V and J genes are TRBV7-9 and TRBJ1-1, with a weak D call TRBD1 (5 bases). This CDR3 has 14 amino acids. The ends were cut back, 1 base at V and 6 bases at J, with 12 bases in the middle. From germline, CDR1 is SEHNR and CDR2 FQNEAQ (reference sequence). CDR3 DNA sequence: TGTGCCAGCAGCTTAGTCGGGGGGAATGCTGAAGCTTTCTTT. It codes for CASSLVGGNAEAFF.

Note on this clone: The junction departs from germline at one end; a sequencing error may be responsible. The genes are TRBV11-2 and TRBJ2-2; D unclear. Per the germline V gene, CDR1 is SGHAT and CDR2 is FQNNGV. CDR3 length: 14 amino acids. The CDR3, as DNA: TGTGCCAGCAGCATAGATTGGGGTACCGGGGAGCTGTTTTTT. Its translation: CASSIDWGTGELFF.

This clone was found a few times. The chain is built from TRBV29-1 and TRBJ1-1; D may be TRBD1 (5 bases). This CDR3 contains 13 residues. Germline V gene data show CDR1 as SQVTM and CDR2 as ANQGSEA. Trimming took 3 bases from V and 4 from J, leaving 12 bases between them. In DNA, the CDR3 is TGCAGCGTTGAGAGTCAGGGTGGCACTGAAGCTTTCTTT. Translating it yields CSVESQGGTEAFF.

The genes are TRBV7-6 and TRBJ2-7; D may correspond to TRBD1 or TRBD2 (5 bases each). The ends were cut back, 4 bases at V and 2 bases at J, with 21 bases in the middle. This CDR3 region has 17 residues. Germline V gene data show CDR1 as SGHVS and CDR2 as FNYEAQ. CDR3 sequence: CASSSREGPLQAYEQYF. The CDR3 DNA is TGTGCCAGCAGCTCCCGCGAGGGACCACTACAGGCCTACGAGCAGTACTTC. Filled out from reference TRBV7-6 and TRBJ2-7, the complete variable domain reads GAGVSQSPRYKVTKRGQDVALRCDPISGHVSLYWYRQALGQGPEFLTYFNYEAQQDKSGLPNDRFSAERPEGSISTLTIQRTEQRDSAMYRCASSSREGPLQAYEQYFGPGTRLTVT.

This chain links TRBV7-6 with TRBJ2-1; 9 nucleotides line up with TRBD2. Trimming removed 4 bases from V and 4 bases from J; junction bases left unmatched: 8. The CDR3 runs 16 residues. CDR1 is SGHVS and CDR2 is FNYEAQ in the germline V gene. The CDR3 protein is CASSSGGLATYNEQFF. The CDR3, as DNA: TGTGCCAGCAGCTCCGGTGGACTAGCGACTTACAATGAGCAGTTCTTC.

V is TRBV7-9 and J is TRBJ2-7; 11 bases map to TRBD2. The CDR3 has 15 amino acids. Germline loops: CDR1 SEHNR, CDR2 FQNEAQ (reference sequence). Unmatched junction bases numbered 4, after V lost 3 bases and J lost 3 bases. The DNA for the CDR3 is TGTGCCAGCAGCTTCCTAGCGGGAGGCAACTACGAGCAGTACTTC. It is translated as CASSFLAGGNYEQYF.

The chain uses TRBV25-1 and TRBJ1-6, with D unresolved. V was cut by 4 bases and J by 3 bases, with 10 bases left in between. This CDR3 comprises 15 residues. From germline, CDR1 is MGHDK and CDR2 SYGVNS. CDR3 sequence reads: CASSVEGGYNSPLHF. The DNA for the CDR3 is TGTGCCAGCAGTGTGGAGGGAGGCTATAATTCACCCCTCCACTTT.